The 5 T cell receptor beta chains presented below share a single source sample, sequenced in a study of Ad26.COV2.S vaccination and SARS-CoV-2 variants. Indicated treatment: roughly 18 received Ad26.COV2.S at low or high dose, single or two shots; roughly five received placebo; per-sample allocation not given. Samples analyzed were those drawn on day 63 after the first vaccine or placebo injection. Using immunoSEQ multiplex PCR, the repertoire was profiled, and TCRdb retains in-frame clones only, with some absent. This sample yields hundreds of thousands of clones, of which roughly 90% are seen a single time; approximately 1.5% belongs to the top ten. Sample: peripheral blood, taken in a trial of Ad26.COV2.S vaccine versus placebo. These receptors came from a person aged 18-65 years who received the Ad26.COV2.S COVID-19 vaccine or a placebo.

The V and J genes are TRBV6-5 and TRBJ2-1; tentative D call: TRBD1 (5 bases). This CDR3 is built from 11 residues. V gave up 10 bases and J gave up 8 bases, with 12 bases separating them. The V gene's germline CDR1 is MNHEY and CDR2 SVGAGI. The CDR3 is CATLQGYEQFF. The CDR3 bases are TGTGCCACCCTCCAGGGCTATGAGCAGTTCTTC.

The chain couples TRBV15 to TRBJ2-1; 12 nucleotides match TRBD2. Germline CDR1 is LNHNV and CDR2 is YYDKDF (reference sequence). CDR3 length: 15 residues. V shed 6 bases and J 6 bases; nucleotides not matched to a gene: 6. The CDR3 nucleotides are TGTGCCACCAGTGGGTCTAGCGGGAGGGTCAATGAGCAGTTCTTC. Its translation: CATSGSSGRVNEQFF.

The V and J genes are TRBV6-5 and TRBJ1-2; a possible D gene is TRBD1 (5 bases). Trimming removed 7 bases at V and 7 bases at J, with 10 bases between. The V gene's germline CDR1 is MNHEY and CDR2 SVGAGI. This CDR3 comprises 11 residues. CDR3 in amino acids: CASNGGGGYTF. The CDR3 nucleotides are TGTGCCAGCAACGGCGGGGGTGGCTACACCTTC.

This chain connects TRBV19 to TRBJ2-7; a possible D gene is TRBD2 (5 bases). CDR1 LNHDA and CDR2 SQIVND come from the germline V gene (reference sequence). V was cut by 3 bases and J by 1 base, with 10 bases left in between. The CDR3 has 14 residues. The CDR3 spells CASSMEAESYEQYF. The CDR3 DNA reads TGTGCCAGTAGTATGGAGGCAGAGTCCTACGAGCAGTACTTC. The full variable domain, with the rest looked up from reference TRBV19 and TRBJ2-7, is DGGITQSPKYLFRKEGQNVTLSCEQNLNHDAMYWYRQDPGQGLRLIYYSQIVNDFQKGDIAEGYSVSREKKESFPLTVTSAQKNPTAFYLCASSMEAESYEQYFGPGTRLTVT.

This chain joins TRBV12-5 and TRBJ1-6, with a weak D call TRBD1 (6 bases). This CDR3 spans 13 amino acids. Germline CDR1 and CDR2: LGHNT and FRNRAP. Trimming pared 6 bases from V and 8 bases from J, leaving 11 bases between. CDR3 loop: CASGRGLDSPLHF. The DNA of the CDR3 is TGTGCTAGTGGCAGGGGTCTTGATTCACCCCTCCACTTT.